This entry lists 23 T cell receptor beta chains sequenced from one sample in a study of blood T cell repertoires in COVID-19 (TCRdb year 2020). The receptor library was made with the immunoSEQ multiplex PCR assay. Drawn from immuneACCESS, this table holds only the in-frame rearrangements with V and J called that TCRdb kept. Clones are partly lost; checked studies trace under half to an unresolved V gene and leave the rest unexplained. For this sample there are over 80,000 clones; about 80% appear just once. Of the sample, about a tenth is held by the ten largest clones. Sequencing was done on a sample of peripheral blood. The receptors were gathered from a woman aged 70-85 years with acute or convalescent COVID-19.

This rearrangement joins TRBV10-1 to TRBJ1-5, with 8 bases that match TRBD1. This CDR3 has 20 residues. In germline, CDR1 is WNHNN, CDR2 SYGVQD (reference sequence). J gave up 0 bases and V 8 bases, and 21 bases lay outside the gene matches. CDR3: CASRLPVAGGESLSNQPQHF. CDR3 DNA: TGCGCCAGCCGGCTGCCCGTTGCAGGGGGCGAATCTCTTAGCAATCAGCCCCAGCATTTT.

The rearrangement links TRBV19 to TRBJ2-2; a possible D gene is TRBD1 (5 bases). This CDR3 contains 16 residues. The V gene's germline CDR1 is LNHDA and CDR2 SQIVND (reference sequence). V was pared by 3 bases and J by 2 bases, with 13 bases between. This chain's CDR3 is CASSIWGRLNTGELFF. The DNA for the CDR3 is TGTGCCAGTAGTATCTGGGGCAGGCTTAACACCGGGGAGCTGTTTTTT.

The rearrangement links TRBV4-1 to TRBJ1-4; 9 nucleotides agree with TRBD1. Germline values: CDR1 MGHRA, CDR2 YSYEKL. The CDR3 is 14 amino acids. After removal of 4 bases from V and 8 bases from J, the junction contained 5 bases not matched to a gene. The CDR3 here is CASSLGQGGEKLFF. The CDR3 bases are TGCGCCAGCAGCCTGGGACAGGGTGGCGAAAAACTGTTTTTT.

The chain links TRBV28 to TRBJ1-5, with D perhaps matching TRBD1 (6 bases). V was cut by 5 bases and J by 4 bases, with 15 bases left in between. The germline V gene encodes CDR1 MDHEN and CDR2 SYDVKM. The CDR3 extends over 15 amino acids. CDR3 residues: CASSLTGFGNQPQHF. CDR3 DNA: TGTGCCAGCAGTCTTACAGGGTTTGGTAATCAGCCCCAGCATTTT.

This chain joins TRBV6-6 and TRBJ1-2; 8 bases fit TRBD1. The trim removed 5 bases at V and 7 bases at J, leaving 18 bases unmatched. The CDR3 length is 17 residues. In germline, CDR1 is MNHNY, CDR2 SVGAGI (reference sequence). Written as DNA, the CDR3 is TGTGCCAGCAGTCGTTTCTCACAGGGGGGGACGGGGCTTGGCTACACCTTC. This codes for CASSRFSQGGTGLGYTF.

This chain uses TRBV28 with TRBJ1-2, with D possibly being TRBD1 (5 bases). This CDR3 is built from 12 residues. Germline V CDR1 and CDR2: MDHEN, SYDVKM. The ends were cut back, 8 bases at V and 2 bases at J, with 9 bases in the middle. This CDR3 reads CASAGGNYGYTF. The CDR3 DNA reads as TGTGCCAGCGCGGGGGGGAACTATGGCTACACCTTC.

The J gene is TRBJ2-5, the V gene TRBV6-5, with 7 bases aligning to TRBD2. Germline CDR1 is MNHEY and CDR2 is SVGAGI. The CDR3 covers 14 residues. Losses at the gene ends were 6 bases for V and 2 bases for J; bases not matched to a gene: 6. The CDR3 sequence is CASSRDSGQETQYF. In nucleotides, the CDR3 is TGTGCCAGCAGCCGGGATAGCGGGCAAGAGACCCAGTACTTC.

The chain employs TRBV12-5 and TRBJ2-1; 8 bases align to TRBD2. Germline CDR1 is LGHNT and CDR2 is FRNRAP. Germline trimming cut 2 bases from V and 4 bases from J; bases unmatched to any gene: 4. The CDR3 has 15 amino acids. CDR3 amino acids: CASGLWAGGYNEQFF. CDR3 nucleotides: TGTGCTAGTGGTTTGTGGGCGGGGGGTTACAATGAGCAGTTCTTC.

The J gene is TRBJ2-1, the V gene TRBV7-3, with a tentative D call TRBD1 (6 bases). Germline V lookup: CDR1 SGHTA, CDR2 FQGTGA. This CDR3 contains 13 residues. With 5 bases removed from V and 9 bases from J, the gap between germline ends came to 14 bases. CDR3 DNA: TGTGCCAGCAGCCCTAGGGGGTTTGGTGAGCAGTTCTTC. Translating gives CASSPRGFGEQFF. The whole variable domain, filled in from reference TRBV7-3 and TRBJ2-1, reads GAGVSQTPSNKVTEKGKYVELRCDPISGHTALYWYRQSLGQGPEFLIYFQGTGAADDSGLPNDRFFAVRPEGSVSTLKIQRTERGDSAVYLCASSPRGFGEQFFGPGTRLTVL.

V usage is TRBV2 and J usage is TRBJ2-7; D is perhaps TRBD1 (7 bases). This CDR3 comprises 14 residues. From germline, CDR1 is SNHLY and CDR2 FYNNEI. Deletions cut 8 bases from V and 3 bases from J, with 17 bases between. CDR3 region: CASGRAQGGYEQYF. The CDR3 DNA follows: TGTGCCAGCGGGAGAGCCCAGGGGGGCTACGAGCAGTACTTC.

This rearrangement joins TRBV28 to TRBJ1-6, with TRBD1 identical over 8 bases. This CDR3 is 14 amino acids long. From germline, CDR1 is MDHEN and CDR2 SYDVKM. V dropped 7 bases and J dropped 10; count of bases not matched to a gene: 9. The CDR3 loop is CASTDRGLVSPLHF. CDR3 in DNA: TGTGCCAGCACAGACAGGGGTCTAGTGTCACCCCTCCACTTT.

Details on this clone: Additional DNA sequences in this sample encode the identical CDR3. The rearrangement uses TRBV7-3 and TRBJ1-1, with D maybe TRBD1 (5 bases). CDR1 and CDR2 (germline): SGHTA, FQGTGA. The V gene lost 0 bases and the J gene lost 1 base, with 9 bases spanning the gap. The CDR3 length is 15 residues. The CDR3 nucleotides are TGTGCCAGCAGCTTAACGCGGGGCACGAACACTGAAGCTTTCTTT. It specifies CASSLTRGTNTEAFF.

This clone has a handful of counts. J is TRBJ1-2 and V is TRBV13, with D maybe TRBD1 (5 bases). V lost 5 bases, J lost 0 bases, and 16 bases lay in between. The CDR3 spans 16 residues. CDR1 is PRHDT and CDR2 is FYEKMQ in the germline V gene (reference sequence). DNA for the CDR3: TGTGCCAGCAGCCAGATGAAAGGGGCCGCTAACTATGGCTACACCTTC. Its protein is CASSQMKGAANYGYTF.

This chain uses TRBV9 with TRBJ1-6, with D tentatively TRBD1 (5 bases). The CDR3 consists of 15 residues. Trimming shortened V by 0 bases and J by 3 bases, and 7 bases separated the two germline ends. Germline V gene lookup returns CDR1 SGDLS and CDR2 YYNGEE. This CDR3 is CASSVGQGYNSPLHF. In DNA form, the CDR3 reads TGTGCCAGCAGCGTAGGGCAGGGCTATAATTCACCCCTCCACTTT.

This clone is a singleton in its sample. This chain links TRBV25-1 with TRBJ1-2; TRBD1 might be the D (5 bases). Trimming stripped 3 bases from V and 5 bases from J, with 13 bases between. The CDR3 consists of 14 residues. The germline CDR1 and CDR2 sequences are MGHDK and SYGVNS. CDR3 in DNA: TGTGCCAGCAGTGACCCTGGCAGGGTTTATGGCTACACCTTC. Its protein product is CASSDPGRVYGYTF.

CDR3 protein: CASSPYRGGLGYTF. For the CDR3, the DNA is TGCGCCAGCAGCCCCTACAGGGGAGGACTCGGCTACACCTTC. This chain uses TRBV5-1 with TRBJ1-2; the match to TRBD1 covers 7 bases. V was clipped by 4 bases and J by 8 bases; unmatched bases: 11. CDR1 is SGHRS, CDR2 YFSETQ, per germline. The length of the CDR3 is 14 residues.

The chain has TRBV4-3 and TRBJ1-2; 7 bases match TRBD1. The CDR3 loop spans 17 amino acids. Germline assignment: CDR1 LGHNA and CDR2 YSLEER. Trimming at V came to 3 bases and at J to 8 bases, leaving 18 bases not matched to a gene. The CDR3 sequence: CASSQTFAYPGQKGYTF. CDR3 in DNA: TGCGCCAGCAGCCAGACGTTTGCATATCCGGGACAGAAGGGCTACACCTTC.

This clone occurred once. The CDR3 coding sequence is TGTGCCAGCAGCCGAAGCAGGGAGAACACTGAAGCTTTCTTT. Its translation is CASSRSRENTEAFF. The chain combines TRBV7-6 with TRBJ1-1, with a possible D match to TRBD1 (5 bases). The V and J ends lost 5 bases and 1 base respectively, with 11 bases between them. CDR1 and CDR2 from the germline V gene are SGHVS and FNYEAQ. This CDR3 spans 14 amino acids.

This clone was seen a handful of times. The CDR3 nucleotides read TGCAGCACCTCTCTCTTGAGGGACACTGAAGCTTTCTTT. Amino acids: CSTSLLRDTEAFF. This chain links TRBV29-1 with TRBJ1-1, with D hard to call. Germline V gene sequence: CDR1 SQVTM, CDR2 ANQGSEA. Trimming took off 8 bases at V and 3 bases at J, with 16 bases between the two ends. The CDR3 has 13 residues.

V gene TRBV5-4 combines with J gene TRBJ2-3; no definite D call. This CDR3 contains 13 residues. V lost 2 bases and J lost 5, with 9 bases in between. The germline V gene encodes CDR1 SGHNT and CDR2 YYREEE (reference sequence). CDR3 DNA sequence: TGTGCCAGCAGCTTAAACTACCAAGATACGCAGTATTTT. It yields the protein CASSLNYQDTQYF.

In this sample, this clone turned up once. The chain links TRBV10-3 to TRBJ2-1, with TRBD2 matching over 15 bases. The germline V gene encodes CDR1 ENHRY and CDR2 SYGVKD. J lost 9 bases, V lost 7 bases, and 7 bases had no gene match. This CDR3 is 15 amino acids long. The CDR3 here is CAITKGLAGGGEQFF. The DNA for the CDR3 is TGTGCCATCACCAAGGGACTAGCGGGGGGAGGTGAGCAGTTCTTC.

The rearrangement uses TRBV30 and TRBJ1-3; tentative D call: TRBD1 (5 bases). The CDR3 sequence is 14 residues long. Deletions cut 5 bases from V and 1 base from J, with 12 bases between. Looked up from germline, CDR1 is GTSNPN and CDR2 is SVGIG (reference sequence). As DNA, the CDR3 is TGTGCCTGGGGTTACGGGGGTTCTGGAAACACCATATATTTT. Its translation is CAWGYGGSGNTIYF.

The chain recombines TRBV5-1 with TRBJ1-6, with D perhaps TRBD1 (6 bases). CDR1 SGHRS and CDR2 YFSETQ come from the germline V gene. Trimming shortened V by 0 bases and J by 9 bases, and 16 bases separated the two germline ends. The length of the CDR3 is 16 residues. CDR3 coding DNA: TGCGCCAGCAGCTTGGATTCAGGGGCCCTAGGTTCACCCCTCCACTTT. Translated: CASSLDSGALGSPLHF.